These T cell receptor beta chains were read from a single sample in a study of T cell repertoires in cytomegalovirus infection. In TCRdb, the reads were re-called with MiXCR into one record per CDR3 protein. The repertoire holds tens of thousands of distinct CDR3 sequences, with under 5% as singletons. The sample consisted of PBMCs. The receptors were gathered from a human donor in good health (CMV status not recorded). Some clones in this sample may be carry-over from other donors' samples. Each CDR3 is given with its conserved first and last residue.

v_call | cdr3_length | cdr3_aa
TRBV7-2 | 17 | CASSLVPGTHVSYEQYF
TRBV6-2/TRBV6-3 | 15 | CASSYSTVIHYGYTF
TRBV7-2 | 15 | CASSFGRSSGNTIYF
TRBV12-3/TRBV12-4 | 17 | CASSSGTSGSLYNEQFF
TRBV7-8 | 17 | CASSLDAGPVSYNEQFF
TRBV7-2 | 15 | CASSPRAGRSYEQYF
TRBV10-3 | 13 | CAILAGVSNEQYF
TRBV7-3 | 15 | CASSLTFASNSPLHF
TRBV7-8 | 16 | CASSLVGRLTSQPQHF
TRBV7-9 | 16 | CASSQRTSGIRDEQFF
TRBV19 | 17 | CASSMEGRGSWNQPQHF
TRBV28 | 16 | CASSLDGSSGANVLTF
TRBV7-8 | 15 | CASSLAPNGAVEQYF
TRBV28 | 13 | CASTWGGNFGYTF
TRBV7-8 | 14 | CASMSLAAGDEQFF
TRBV7-8 | 17 | CASSPYYHGGGHNEQFF
TRBV7-2 | 16 | CASSPTGEVSNTEAFF
TRBV6-2/TRBV6-3 | 19 | CASSYSGLAGGPAYNEQFF
TRBV7-2 | 16 | CASSLAGTSGGSEQFF
TRBV7-2 | 15 | CASSLGSVSTNTQYF
TRBV7-2 | 15 | CASSGRQDRRDEQFF
TRBV15 | 15 | CATSRDLAGSAEQYF
TRBV24-1 | 17 | CATSDFTENPNTGELFF
TRBV7-9 | 18 | CASSLTPPLAGVGETQYF
TRBV27 | 15 | CASRPYRDLDTEAFF
TRBV7-2 | 18 | CASSLFPTSTANTGELFF
TRBV7-2 | 16 | CASSLARGGIGNTIYF
TRBV7-2 | 15 | CASSFTGRTSYGYTF
TRBV28 | 12 | CASSYVYYEQYF